Shown below are 7 T cell receptor beta chains from a single sample sequenced in a study of T cell changes during pregnancy in multiple sclerosis. Generated by immunoSEQ multiplex PCR, the TCRdb table keeps only in-frame clones and is missing some. This table has 30,000 to 50,000 clones, about 91% appearing once. The sequencing used CD4+ T cells from peripheral blood mononuclear cells, collected in the third trimester of pregnancy. The receptor source for this set is a female donor in good health, enrolled as a control in a pregnancy study.

V is TRBV29-1 and J is TRBJ2-3; no firm D call. CDR3 length: 12 residues. Germline V gene data show CDR1 as SQVTM and CDR2 as ANQGSEA. V lost 4 bases, J lost 2 bases, and 7 bases lay in between. The CDR3 coding sequence is TGCAGCGTTGCAACTTTCACAGATACGCAGTATTTT. This gives the protein CSVATFTDTQYF.

In this sample, this clone turned up once. The genes are TRBV28 and TRBJ2-7; 7 nucleotides align to TRBD1. The germline V gene encodes CDR1 MDHEN and CDR2 SYDVKM. This CDR3 is 15 amino acids long. Germline trimming cut 4 bases from V and 3 bases from J; bases unmatched to any gene: 9. The DNA of the CDR3 is TGTGCCAGCAGTTCTCAGACAGGGATTAACTACGAGCAGTACTTC. It codes for CASSSQTGINYEQYF. Full variable domain (remainder filled in from reference TRBV28 and TRBJ2-7): DVKVTQSSRYLVKRTGEKVFLECVQDMDHENMFWYRQDPGLGLRLIYFSYDVKMKEKGDIPEGYSVSREKKERFSLILESASTNQTSMYLCASSSQTGINYEQYFGPGTRLTVT.

The rearrangement links TRBV10-3 to TRBJ1-2, with 7 positions matching TRBD1. Germline V gene lookup returns CDR1 ENHRY and CDR2 SYGVKD. The V and J ends lost 7 bases and 7 bases, in that order; junction bases with no gene match: 6. The CDR3 is 12 residues long. CDR3 DNA: TGTGCCATCAATCCGACAGGGAGTGGCTACACCTTC. It is translated as CAINPTGSGYTF.

The chain is built from TRBV6-5 and TRBJ2-3; TRBD2 matches 14 bases. Germline CDR1 reads MNHEY; CDR2 reads SVGAGI. V was clipped by 8 bases and J by 5 bases; unmatched bases: 6. The CDR3 has 15 residues. CDR3 bases: TGTGCCAGCCAAGGGACTAGCGGGGGCAGAGATACGCAGTATTTT. The encoded protein is CASQGTSGGRDTQYF.

The chain employs TRBV4-1 and TRBJ1-3; D possibly corresponds to TRBD1 (5 bases). Trimming took 4 bases from V and 0 from J, leaving 10 bases between them. Germline V gene sequence: CDR1 MGHRA, CDR2 YSYEKL. CDR3 size: 15 residues. For the CDR3, the DNA is TGCGCCAGCAGCCGTCCACAGGCCTCTGGAAACACCATATATTTT. This sequence encodes CASSRPQASGNTIYF.

The gene calls are TRBV28 and TRBJ2-1; no firm D call. Germline CDR1 is MDHEN and CDR2 is SYDVKM. This CDR3 comprises 16 residues. V shed 7 bases and J shed 7 bases, with 23 bases lying between them. As DNA, the CDR3 is TGTGCCAGCAAGTTCGACGGCGAGACGGGTCTTAATGAGCAGTTCTTC. It yields the protein CASKFDGETGLNEQFF.

This rearrangement joins TRBV14 to TRBJ2-7; 14 nucleotides agree with TRBD2. This CDR3 region has 17 residues. The germline V gene encodes CDR1 SGHDN and CDR2 FVKESK. Trimming took 3 bases from V and 3 from J; bases not matched to a gene: 7. The CDR3, as DNA: TGTGCCAGCAGCCAGACTAGCGGGAGGGCCGAGGACTACGAGCAGTACTTC. This codes for CASSQTSGRAEDYEQYF.